One sample yielded the 3 T cell receptor beta chains listed below, sequenced in a study of regulatory T cells in long-lasting Graves disease. Time point denoted: newly diagnosed GD, antithyroid drugs for less than 3 months. Isolated PBMC RNA provided the starting material for the TCR library. The authors built TCR beta libraries using iRepertoire HTBI primers and Arm-PCR of CDR3 regions. MiXCR was run by TCRdb on the multiplex PCR reads, yielding one entry per CDR3 protein. The sample consists of some 330,000 distinct CDR3 sequences, 12% of them appearing once. These data also formed part of another study, on T cells in Graves' hyperthyroidism and ophthalmopathy.

The source was peripheral blood mononuclear cells (PBMCs), collected at new diagnosis, from a patient treated with antithyroid drugs. The origin of the receptors is a young woman with Graves disease.

This clonotype was counted only a few times. The chain links TRBV10-2 to TRBJ1-6; D call uncertain. From germline, CDR1 is WSHSY and CDR2 SAAADI. V lost 4 bases and J lost 8, with 9 bases in between. The CDR3 runs 13 residues. The CDR3 is CASSAQKHSPLHF. DNA of the CDR3: TGCGCCAGCAGTGCGCAGAAGCATTCACCCCTCCACTTT.

A note on this clonotype: This clone may be a read error of a much larger clone one base away. CDR3 region: CASSIDPLTSGTDNEQFF. The CDR3 DNA reads as TGTGCCAGTAGTATAGACCCTCTCACTAGCGGGACTGACAATGAGCAGTTCTTC. The genes are TRBV19 and TRBJ2-1; 10 bases fit TRBD2. Trimming removed 0 bases from V and 5 bases from J; junction bases left unmatched: 10. Germline assignment: CDR1 LNHDA and CDR2 SQIVND (reference sequence). There are 18 residues in the CDR3.

Many counts were recorded for this clonotype. The chain combines TRBV5-1 with TRBJ2-1; 11 nucleotides line up with TRBD2. The germline V gene has CDR1 SGHRS and CDR2 YFSETQ. CDR3 length: 17 amino acids. The ends lost 0 bases at V and 11 bases at J; junction bases unmatched: 13. CDR3 loop: CASSLESGASGRLKQFF. CDR3 DNA: TGCGCCAGCAGCTTGGAATCGGGGGCTAGCGGGAGGTTAAAGCAGTTCTTC.